What follows is one T cell receptor (beta chain) and its context. The source of the sample is a study of blood T cell repertoires in COVID-19. Study-level information: The United States, Italy and Spain supplied acute and convalescent COVID-19 samples. From T cells, B-cell-depleted T cells, or PBMCs came the material, which was cDNA or gDNA.

Trimming stripped 0 bases from V and 5 bases from J, with 13 bases between. The CDR3 covers 15 residues. CDR1 LGHDT and CDR2 YNNKEL come from the germline V gene (reference sequence). Authors' data handling: The authors estimated nucleated cell counts from reference gene primer amplification. Some clones are missing from TCRdb's copy, which holds only in-frame ones; the method was immunoSEQ multiplex PCR. D and trimming were read from the DNA, whereas the V and J calls and clone size are those reported in that table. The table lists some 250,000 clones, roughly 80% of them singletons. The chain joins TRBV3-1 (or the pseudogene TRBV3-2) to TRBJ2-5; D may be TRBD2 (6 bases). The specimen sequenced was peripheral blood. The source of this sequence is a woman of 80 years or more with acute or convalescent COVID-19. CDR3 nucleotides: TGTGCCAGCAGCCAAGATTGGCTAGCGAGGGAGACCCAGTACTTC. Protein sequence: CASSQDWLARETQYF.